This T cell receptor (beta chain) was captured by sequencing in a study of blood T cell repertoires in COVID-19. Here immunoSEQ multiplex PCR was the method, and the copy in TCRdb shows in-frame clones only, minus some. The repertoire holds some 150,000 clones, with 85% as singletons. Sequencing was carried out using PBMCs or T cells enriched from blood (not recorded which). This receptor was identified in a woman aged 35 to 49 who had recovered from COVID-19.

This chain's CDR3 is CASSQEYRADTQYF. The CDR3 DNA is TGCGCCAGCAGCCAAGAATACAGGGCAGATACGCAGTATTTT. The chain combines TRBV4-1 with TRBJ2-3; tentative D call: TRBD1 (6 bases). This CDR3 contains 14 residues. Germline-derived CDR1 and CDR2 are MGHRA and YSYEKL. V was shortened by 0 bases and J by 4 bases, with 8 bases between the two germline ends.